This TCR beta chain was documented in a study of regulatory T cells in long-lasting Graves disease. Time point: newly diagnosed GD, antithyroid drugs for less than 3 months. Isolated PBMC RNA provided the starting material for the TCR library. This CDR3 is 13 amino acids long. The ends lost 5 bases at V and 4 bases at J; junction bases unmatched: 3. This clonotype was seen at least ten times. Libraries of TCR beta came from iRepertoire HTBI primers plus Arm-PCR of CDR3 regions. TCRdb recomputed calls from the multiplex PCR reads with MiXCR, one row per CDR3 protein. Among some 370,000 distinct CDR3 sequences listed, 10% to 15% were seen once. In addition, the sample was reused for a study of T cells in Graves' hyperthyroidism and ophthalmopathy. As reported in that work: Model output signaled ophthalmopathy a median roughly 6 months ahead of onset.

The source material was peripheral blood mononuclear cells (PBMCs), sampled at new diagnosis, from a patient treated with antithyroid drugs. This chain joins TRBV12-3 or TRBV12-4 and TRBJ2-3; 7 bases align to TRBD2. This receptor was obtained from a young woman with Graves disease. The CDR3 sequence: CASSAGAADTQYF. CDR3 nucleotides: TGTGCCAGCAGTGCGGGAGCGGCAGATACGCAGTATTTT.